Listed below are T cell receptor beta chains from one sample, sequenced in a study of CD8 T cells in ankylosing spondylitis. TCRdb redid the calling of the 5' RACE reads with MiXCR, one entry per CDR3 protein. The table has some 450,000 distinct CDR3 sequences, over 15% seen once; the top ten hold approximately 1%. The sample was blood, either unsorted or a sorted T cell fraction (not recorded which). Receptors originate from a male donor with ankylosing spondylitis. The CDR3 runs from the conserved cysteine through the conserved F or W. A D gene is named only where the DNA matches it firmly. A clone size is listed for some rows: how often the clone was seen (once, few, many), or a class if it is expanded.

j_call,clone_size,v_call,d_call,cdr3_nt,cdr3_aa
TRBJ2-3,many,TRBV12-3/TRBV12-4,.,TGTGCCAGCAGTTCCGACAGGCAGAGAGATACGCAGTATTTT,CASSSDRQRDTQYF
TRBJ1-2,few,TRBV12-3/TRBV12-4,.,TGTGCCAGCAGTTTAAAGGCGGCCAGCAATGGCTACACCTTC,CASSLKAASNGYTF
TRBJ2-5,few,TRBV25-1,.,TGTGCCAGCAGTGATCCCCGGGTTAGGCAAGAGACCCAGTACTTC,CASSDPRVRQETQYF
TRBJ2-7,few,TRBV3-1,.,TGTGCCAGCAGCCCGGGCGGGATTCCCTACGAGCAGTACTTC,CASSPGGIPYEQYF
TRBJ2-7,few,TRBV12-3/TRBV12-4,.,TGTGCCAGCCATGCCGGGGGTCGCGACGAGCAGTACTTC,CASHAGGRDEQYF
TRBJ1-2,.,TRBV6-2/TRBV6-3,TRBD1,TGTGCCAGCCGGGAAAGGACAGGGACTCCTAACTATGGCTACACCTTC,CASRERTGTPNYGYTF
TRBJ1-1,few,TRBV30,.,TGTGCCTGGAGTTACTACAGAGCAGACGAAGCTTTCTTT,CAWSYYRADEAFF
TRBJ2-7,many,TRBV12-3/TRBV12-4,TRBD1,TGTGCCAGCAGTTTAGCGAGGACAGGGAGAGCGTTCGAGCAGTACTTC,CASSLARTGRAFEQYF
TRBJ1-5,many,TRBV2,.,TGTGCCAGCAGTGGCGGTAGCAATCAGCCCCAGCATTTT,CASSGGSNQPQHF
TRBJ2-7,.,TRBV30,.,TGTGCCTGGAGCCCGGGCCTGCGCGAGCAGTACTTC,CAWSPGLREQYF
TRBJ2-1,.,TRBV28,TRBD2,TGTGCCAGCAGGAACTCACCACTAGCGGTCGCTTCCGATGAGCAGTTCTTC,CASRNSPLAVASDEQFF
TRBJ1-6,many,TRBV12-3/TRBV12-4,TRBD1,TGTGCCAGCAGTCTCACACAGGGGGCGAAGTCACCCCTCCACTTT,CASSLTQGAKSPLHF
TRBJ1-5,.,TRBV12-3/TRBV12-4,TRBD1,TGTGCCAGCAGTCCGGGACAGCCGCATAGCAATCAGCCCCAGCATTTT,CASSPGQPHSNQPQHF
TRBJ1-2,.,TRBV15,.,TGTGCCACCAGCAGAGACGGGGCAGGGAATGGGGGCTACACCTTC,CATSRDGAGNGGYTF
TRBJ2-5,.,TRBV7-8,TRBD1,TGTGCCAGCAGCTTAGCGCAGGGACAGGGGGAGACCCAGTACTTC,CASSLAQGQGETQYF
TRBJ1-1,few,TRBV9,TRBD1,TGTGCCAGCAGCGTAGGACAGGGAGGGGACACTGAAGCTTTCTTT,CASSVGQGGDTEAFF
TRBJ2-1,.,TRBV12-3/TRBV12-4,.,TGTGCCAGTAGTTTTTCGGGGCATGACAATGAGCAGTTCTTC,CASSFSGHDNEQFF
TRBJ1-3,.,TRBV6-1,.,TGTGCCAGCAGTGAGCGAACAGGCAGCTCTGGAAACACCATATATTTT,CASSERTGSSGNTIYF
TRBJ2-2,.,TRBV7-2,.,TGTGCCAGCAGCTTAGAGGTTTCAAGACCCGGGGAGCTGCTTTTT,CASSLEVSRPGELLF
TRBJ1-2,few,TRBV15,.,TGTGCCACCAGCGAACAAAACTATGGCTACACCTTC,CATSEQNYGYTF
TRBJ1-1,.,TRBV6-2/TRBV6-3,.,TGTGCCAGCAGGAAAGGGAGGGGGTTGATCACTGAAGCTTTCTTT,CASRKGRGLITEAFF
TRBJ1-2,.,TRBV20-1,.,TGCAGTGCTCCCGGGATGGCAGGGTATGGCTACACCTTC,CSAPGMAGYGYTF
TRBJ1-1,.,TRBV20-1,TRBD1,TGCAGTGCTAGACCCGACAGGGGGATGGACACTGAAGCTTTCTTT,CSARPDRGMDTEAFF
TRBJ2-2,few,TRBV4-1,TRBD2,TGCGCCAGCAGCCAAGTGGAAGCGGGAGAGGCCGGGGAGCTGTTTTTT,CASSQVEAGEAGELFF
TRBJ2-7,once,TRBV7-6,.,TGTGCCAGCAGCGATACCTTCAGTAGGGCGGAGTCCTACGAGCAGTACTTC,CASSDTFSRAESYEQYF
TRBJ2-2,.,TRBV5-1,TRBD2,TGCGCCAGCAGCTTGGTTTCCGGGAGGAACGGCGGGGAGCTGTTTTTT,CASSLVSGRNGGELFF
TRBJ2-2,.,TRBV4-3,TRBD2,TGCGCCAGCAGTCTAGCGGGAAGAGGTCCCGGGGAGCTGTTTTTT,CASSLAGRGPGELFF
TRBJ2-1,many,TRBV5-1,TRBD2,TGCGCCAGCAGCCTGACTAGCGGGAGGACCATTTACAATGAGCAGTTCTTC,CASSLTSGRTIYNEQFF
TRBJ1-5,.,TRBV5-1,.,TGCGCCAGCAGCTTGGAAGGGAACAATCAGCCCCAGCATTTT,CASSLEGNNQPQHF
TRBJ2-7,few,TRBV6-2/TRBV6-3,.,TGTGCCAGCAACGATCGGGGGGCGAGTCGCGCCCACGAGCAGTACTTC,CASNDRGASRAHEQYF
TRBJ2-3,few,TRBV6-5,.,TGTGCCAGCAGTTATTTGAAGGGATCCGATACGCAGTATTTT,CASSYLKGSDTQYF
TRBJ1-2,few,TRBV20-1,.,TGCAGTGCTAGAAAGGGGAACTATGGCTACACCTTC,CSARKGNYGYTF
TRBJ2-1,.,TRBV20-1,.,TGCAGTGCTAGAGATCGAGGGGTTGAGCAGTTCTTC,CSARDRGVEQFF